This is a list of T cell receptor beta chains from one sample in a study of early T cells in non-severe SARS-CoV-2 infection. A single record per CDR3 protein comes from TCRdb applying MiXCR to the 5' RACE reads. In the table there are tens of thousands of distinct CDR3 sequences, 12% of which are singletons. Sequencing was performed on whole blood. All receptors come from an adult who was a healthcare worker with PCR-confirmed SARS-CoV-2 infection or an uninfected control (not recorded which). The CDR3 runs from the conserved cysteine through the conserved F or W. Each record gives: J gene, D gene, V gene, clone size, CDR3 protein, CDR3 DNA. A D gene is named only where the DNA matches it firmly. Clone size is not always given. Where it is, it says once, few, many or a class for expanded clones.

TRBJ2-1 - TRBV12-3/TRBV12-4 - CASSLRPHEQFF TGTGCCAGCAGTTTAAGGCCCCATGAGCAGTTCTTC
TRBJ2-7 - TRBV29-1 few CSAAEARRGEQYF TGCAGCGCCGCCGAAGCCCGGAGGGGCGAGCAGTACTTC
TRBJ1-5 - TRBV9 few CASSRDPGGNQPQHF TGTGCCAGCAGCCGGGACCCCGGGGGAAATCAGCCCCAGCATTTT
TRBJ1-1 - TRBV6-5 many CASTSRDTEAFF TGTGCCAGCACCTCAAGGGACACTGAAGCTTTCTTT
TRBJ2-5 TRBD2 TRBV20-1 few CSASGREGQETQYF TGCAGTGCTAGTGGCCGGGAGGGCCAAGAGACCCAGTACTTC
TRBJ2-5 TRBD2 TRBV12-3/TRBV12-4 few CASSHGTSALQETQYF TGTGCCAGCAGCCACGGGACTAGCGCACTACAAGAGACCCAGTACTTC
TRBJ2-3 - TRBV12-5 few CASGLIPGSTDTQYF TGTGCTAGTGGTTTGATTCCAGGGAGCACAGATACGCAGTATTTT
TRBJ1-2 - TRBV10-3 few CAIRLQEDYGYTF TGTGCCATCCGACTACAGGAGGACTATGGCTACACCTTC
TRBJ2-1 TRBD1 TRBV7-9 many CASSSGQGRNNEQFF TGTGCCAGCAGCTCGGGACAGGGACGGAACAATGAGCAGTTCTTC
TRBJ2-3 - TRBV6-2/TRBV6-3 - CAVAEARGYTDTQYF TGTGCCGTCGCAGAGGCCCGCGGCTACACAGATACGCAGTATTTT
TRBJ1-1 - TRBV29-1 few CSVRLNTEAFF TGCAGCGTACGACTGAACACTGAAGCTTTCTTT
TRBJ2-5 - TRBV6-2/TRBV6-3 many CASSYTQETQYF TGTGCCAGCAGTTACACGCAAGAGACCCAGTACTTC
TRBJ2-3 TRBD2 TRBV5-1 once CASSPSAGGDTDTQYF TGCGCCAGCAGCCCCTCGGCGGGGGGTGACACAGATACGCAGTATTTT
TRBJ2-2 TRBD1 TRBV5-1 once CTSSLMGQGGTGELFF TGCACCAGCAGCTTGATGGGACAGGGAGGCACCGGGGAGCTGTTTTTT
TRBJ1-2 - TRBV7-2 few CASSLRLGDYGYTF TGTGCCAGCAGCTTACGTTTGGGTGACTATGGCTACACCTTC
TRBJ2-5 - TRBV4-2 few CASSQGAGDFQETQYF TGTGCCAGCAGCCAAGGGGCAGGAGATTTTCAAGAGACCCAGTACTTC
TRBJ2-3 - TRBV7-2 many CASVNRQGGDFGYF TGTGCCAGCGTAAATCGCCAGGGGGGCGACTTCGGGTATTTT
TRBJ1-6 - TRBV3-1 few CASSQVQGNSPLHF TGTGCCAGCAGCCAAGTACAGGGAAATTCACCCCTCCACTTT
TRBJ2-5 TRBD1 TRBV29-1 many CSGRQGDRETQYF TGCAGCGGTCGACAGGGGGATAGAGAGACCCAGTACTTC
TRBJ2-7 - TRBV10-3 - CAISPAPYEQYF TGTGCCATCAGCCCAGCCCCCTACGAGCAGTACTTC
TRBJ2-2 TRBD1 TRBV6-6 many CASSYARGLAGELFF TGTGCCAGCAGTTACGCAAGGGGGCTGGCCGGGGAGCTGTTTTTT
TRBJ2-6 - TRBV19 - CASTLYGSSGANVLTF TGTGCCAGTACCCTATATGGGTCCTCTGGGGCCAACGTCCTGACTTTC